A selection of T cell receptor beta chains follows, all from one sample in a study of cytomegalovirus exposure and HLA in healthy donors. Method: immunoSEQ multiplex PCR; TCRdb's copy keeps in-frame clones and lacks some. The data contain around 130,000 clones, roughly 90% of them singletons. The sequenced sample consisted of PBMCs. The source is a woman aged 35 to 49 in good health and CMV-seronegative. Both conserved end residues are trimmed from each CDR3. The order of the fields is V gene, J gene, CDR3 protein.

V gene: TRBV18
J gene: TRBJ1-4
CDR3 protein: ASSQGIPNEKLF

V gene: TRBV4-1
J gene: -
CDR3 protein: ASSRLSAGAAYEQY

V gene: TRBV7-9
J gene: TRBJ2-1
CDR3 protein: ASSDAIAVYNEQF

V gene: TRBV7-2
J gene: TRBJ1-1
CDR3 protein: ASSLVFREAL

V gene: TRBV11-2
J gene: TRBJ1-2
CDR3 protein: ASSTGQSYGYT

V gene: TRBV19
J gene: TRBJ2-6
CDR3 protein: ASSLVLTGANVLT

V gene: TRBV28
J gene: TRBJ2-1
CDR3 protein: ASSLYNEQF

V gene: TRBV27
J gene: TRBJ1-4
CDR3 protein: ASSDRDRREKLF

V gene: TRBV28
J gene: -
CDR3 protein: ASSPGTSGWYEQY

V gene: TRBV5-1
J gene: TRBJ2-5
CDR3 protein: ASSPQFETQY

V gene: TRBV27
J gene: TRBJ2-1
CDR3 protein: ASSPFGGGGLNEQF

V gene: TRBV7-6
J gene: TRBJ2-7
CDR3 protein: ASSPQREPYEQY

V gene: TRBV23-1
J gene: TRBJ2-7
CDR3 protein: ASRPQQGRSSYEQY

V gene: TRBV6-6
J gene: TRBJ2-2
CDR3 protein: ASSRDRYTGELF

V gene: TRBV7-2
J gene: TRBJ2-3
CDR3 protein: ASSTRLSGSTDTQY

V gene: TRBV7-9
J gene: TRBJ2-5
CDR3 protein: ASRLGSGGTETQY

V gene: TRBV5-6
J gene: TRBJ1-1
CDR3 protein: ASSLTSSGQGASEAF

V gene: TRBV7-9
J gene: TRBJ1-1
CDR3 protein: ASSSWDRGGSEAF

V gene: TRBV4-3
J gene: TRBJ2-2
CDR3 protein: ASSQGLGHRTGELF

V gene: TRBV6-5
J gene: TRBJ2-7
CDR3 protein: ASSSPSGAAYEQY

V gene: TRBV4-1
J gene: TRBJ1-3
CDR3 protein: ASSGLPGVGNTIY

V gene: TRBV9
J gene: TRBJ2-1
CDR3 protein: ASSVAGVGEQF

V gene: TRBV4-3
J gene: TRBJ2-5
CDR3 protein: ASSQGQGETQY

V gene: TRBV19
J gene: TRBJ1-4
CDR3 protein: ASRRTVATNEKLF

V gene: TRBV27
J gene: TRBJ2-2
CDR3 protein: ASSLYGPSGGTGELF

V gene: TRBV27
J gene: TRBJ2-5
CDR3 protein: ASSAGETQY

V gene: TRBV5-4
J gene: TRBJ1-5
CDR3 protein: ASSTDRDQPQH

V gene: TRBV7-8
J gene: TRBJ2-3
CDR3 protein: ASSFSTGSDTQY

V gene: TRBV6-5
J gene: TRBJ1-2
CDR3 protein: ASGDYYGYT

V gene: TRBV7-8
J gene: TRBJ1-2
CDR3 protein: ASSLPGESGYT

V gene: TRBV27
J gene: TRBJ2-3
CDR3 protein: ASSLSTPGLVRRGDTQY

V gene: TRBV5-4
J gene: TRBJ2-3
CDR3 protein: ASSRRLAGGPDTQY

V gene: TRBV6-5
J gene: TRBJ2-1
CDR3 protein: ASAVFGTPHNEQF

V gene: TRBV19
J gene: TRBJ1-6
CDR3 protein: ATMATGHSPLH

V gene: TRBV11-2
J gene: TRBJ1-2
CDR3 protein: ASSLAGPNYGYT

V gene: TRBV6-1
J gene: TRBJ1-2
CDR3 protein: ASSERRSYGYT

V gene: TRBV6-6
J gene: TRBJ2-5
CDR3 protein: ASSRQVQETQY

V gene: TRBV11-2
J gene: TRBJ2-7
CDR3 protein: ASSPIREGYEQY

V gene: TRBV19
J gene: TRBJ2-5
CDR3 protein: ASSIGLGYQETQY

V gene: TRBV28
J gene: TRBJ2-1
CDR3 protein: ASSYGTSGRAKGQF

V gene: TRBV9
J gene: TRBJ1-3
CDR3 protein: ASSPMSDRGHRNTIY

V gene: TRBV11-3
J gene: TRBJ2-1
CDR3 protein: ASSLEGYRGGFNEQF

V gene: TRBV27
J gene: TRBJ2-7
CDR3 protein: ASSLRDRDYEQY

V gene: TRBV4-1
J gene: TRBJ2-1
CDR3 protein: ASSQDRRDRGLRTNEQF

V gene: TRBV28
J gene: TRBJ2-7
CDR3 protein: ATRSPGVYEQY

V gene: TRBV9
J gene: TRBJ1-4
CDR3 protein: ASSQNRGANEKLF

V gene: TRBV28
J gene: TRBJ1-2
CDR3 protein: ASRRTGASPSAGYT